This TCR beta chain emerged from a study of T cell repertoires in cytomegalovirus infection. Study overall: Evidence of both CMV infection and a matching HLA type came from public TCR beta signatures.

The study's findings and limits: The study found HLA-C-restricted CMV-specific TCR beta clonotypes dominating the ex vivo response. Adding up the frequency of public TCR beta families identified people who carried CMV plus the relevant HLA.

Each CDR3 protein gets one entry after TCRdb re-called the reads with MiXCR. The data hold about 130,000 distinct CDR3 sequences, with 24% observed a single time. As regards this clonotype: Its antigen is still unknown.

CDR3 length equals 15 residues. The junction had 9 bases not matched to a gene; V was cut back by 4 bases and J by 4 bases. The germline V gene encodes CDR1 LNHDA and CDR2 SQIVND (reference sequence). The gene calls are TRBV19 and TRBJ1-2, with TRBD1 identical over 7 bases. Sequencing was performed on PBMCs, sequenced either directly or after in vitro stimulation (not recorded which). The clonotype originates from a human donor in good health (CMV status not recorded). Some clones in this sample may be carry-over from other donors' samples. This CDR3 is CASSTSTGSGYGYTF. The CDR3 DNA sequence: TGTGCCAGTAGTACCTCGACAGGGTCAGGCTATGGCTACACCTTC.